This TCR beta chain was captured by sequencing in a study of response to subunit inactivated influenza vaccine. TCRdb ran MiXCR on the RT-PCR reads and lists one entry per CDR3 protein. The top ten hold 6.5% to 8.5% of the sample, which has 650,000 to 850,000 distinct CDR3 sequences, approximately 15% seen once. Study findings and constraints: There was a suggestion from the authors that each seasonal influenza vaccination recruits few new T cells.

This clonotype was seen more than once but under ten times. What it binds is not known. Specimen: PBMCs from blood, collected roughly 2 weeks before vaccination. The source is a man aged 50-60 years who received an inactivated influenza vaccine.

The CDR3 is CASSLMSGGALDTQYF. CDR3 DNA sequence: TGTGCCAGCAGCCTCATGAGCGGGGGGGCCTTAGATACGCAGTATTTT. The chain recombines TRBV11-2 with TRBJ2-3; 10 bases fit TRBD2. The CDR3 loop spans 16 amino acids. The germline V gene has CDR1 SGHAT and CDR2 FQNNGV. The V and J ends lost 5 bases and 5 bases, in that order; junction bases with no gene match: 10. Complete variable domain (other parts from reference TRBV11-2 and TRBJ2-3): EAGVAQSPRYKIIEKRQSVAFWCNPISGHATLYWYQQILGQGPKLLIQFQNNGVVDDSQLPKDRFSAERLKGVDSTLKIQPAKLEDSAVYLCASSLMSGGALDTQYFGPGTRLTVL.